What follows are 28 T cell receptor beta chains derived from one specimen sequenced in a study of blood T cells in healthy people across ages (dated by TCRdb to between 2015 and 2017). Libraries came from 5' RACE. Sequenced on an Illumina HiSeq 2500. A second PCR of about 6 to 12 cycles was performed with a sample-barcoded 5' primer and a J-beta primer mix. TCRdb trimmed public reads at Q25 via fastp, called clones via MiXCR and kept in-frame beta chains. Every distinct CDR3 protein forms one entry, paired with its most common genes and DNA. The sample table records around 520,000 distinct CDR3 sequences; about 29% of these occur just once. The top ten constitute approximately 3.3% of the sample. These data also featured in a second study, about T cells of mothers and their children.

Sequenced: blood. The receptors shown here come from a boy between 2 and 10 years old in good health.

This sequence joins TRBV27 and TRBJ1-6, with 7 bases aligning to TRBD1. Trimming took 0 bases from V and 9 from J; bases not matched to a gene: 11. Germline assignment: CDR1 MNHEY and CDR2 SMNVEV (reference sequence). The CDR3 has 17 residues. CDR3 region: CASSLSIKGASGSPLHF. The CDR3 DNA reads TGTGCCAGCAGTTTATCGATAAAGGGGGCCTCCGGTTCACCCCTCCACTTT.

The V call is TRBV10-3, the J call TRBJ2-5; TRBD1 agrees at 7 bases. In germline, CDR1 is ENHRY, CDR2 SYGVKD. V shed 3 bases, J shed 11 bases, and the junction held 15 bases outside the gene matches. This CDR3 has 15 amino acids. CDR3 coding DNA: TGTGCCATCAGTGATACCGGGACAGAGGGTAGTGAGCAGTACTTC. Translated: CAISDTGTEGSEQYF.

V usage is TRBV6-1 and J usage is TRBJ1-5; possibly TRBD1 for D (5 bases). The germline CDR1 and CDR2 sequences are MNHNS and SASEGT. CDR3 length: 14 residues. V gave up 2 bases and J gave up 5 bases, with 10 bases separating them. The chain's CDR3 is CASSERRGHQPQHF. CDR3 DNA sequence: TGTGCCAGCAGTGAAAGGAGGGGTCATCAGCCCCAGCATTTT.

This chain uses TRBV7-2 with TRBJ2-2; tentative D call: TRBD2 (5 bases). CDR1 and CDR2 (germline): SGHTA, FQGNSA. This CDR3 has 15 residues. The V end was cut by 5 bases, the J end by 6 bases, with 16 bases between. CDR3 region: CASSPSSPVAGELFF. Written as DNA, the CDR3 is TGTGCCAGCAGCCCTAGCTCCCCCGTTGCCGGGGAGCTGTTTTTT.

A single count supports this clonotype. The chain links TRBV27 to TRBJ2-3; 11 nucleotides agree with TRBD2. CDR1 MNHEY and CDR2 SMNVEV come from the germline V gene (reference sequence). Germline trimming cut 0 bases from V and 4 bases from J; bases unmatched to any gene: 9. This CDR3 contains 18 residues. In DNA, the CDR3 is TGTGCCAGCAGTTTATCGATACTAGCGGGAGACCCCCCAGATACGCAGTATTTT. It yields the protein CASSLSILAGDPPDTQYF.

This clonotype has more than one count but fewer than ten. The genes are TRBV15 and TRBJ2-1; maybe TRBD2 (6 bases). Trimming removed 3 bases at V and 9 bases at J, with 15 bases between. Germline lookup yields CDR1 LNHNV and CDR2 YYDKDF (reference sequence). The CDR3 length is 14 residues. CDR3 protein: CATSRGDRGSEQFF. The CDR3 DNA reads TGTGCCACCAGCAGGGGGGACCGGGGGAGTGAGCAGTTCTTC.

The chain combines TRBV20-1 with TRBJ2-7, with D unresolved. Germline lookup yields CDR1 DFQATT and CDR2 SNEGSKA (reference sequence). Deletions cut 4 bases from V and 3 bases from J, with 10 bases between. The CDR3 totals 12 residues. CDR3: CSATGLGYEQYF. The CDR3 region has the DNA TGCAGTGCTACGGGTCTGGGCTACGAGCAGTACTTC.

The chain uses TRBV20-1 and TRBJ2-7; the match to TRBD1 covers 8 bases. The DNA end favors TRBJ2-1, so the J call may be wrong. The CDR3 totals 18 residues. Germline V gene data show CDR1 as DFQATT and CDR2 as SNEGSKA (reference sequence). CDR3 bases: TGCAGTGCTAGAGATTATCAGGGTCGGCAGGGGGCTCTAAATGAGCAGTTCTTC. Translating it yields CSARDYQGRQGALNEQFF.

This clonotype showed up just a few times. The V and J genes are TRBV6-5 and TRBJ1-1; D gene unclear. In germline, CDR1 is MNHEY, CDR2 SVGAGI. Trimming pared 2 bases from V and 4 bases from J, leaving 11 bases between. The length of the CDR3 is 14 residues. The DNA for the CDR3 is TGTGCCAGCAGTTACAACCCGGGAGGCACTGAAGCTTTCTTT. This sequence encodes CASSYNPGGTEAFF.

This sequence joins TRBV5-1 and TRBJ2-7, with 10 bases identical to TRBD2. Germline V gene data show CDR1 as SGHRS and CDR2 as YFSETQ. The CDR3 length is 15 residues. With V trimmed by 4 bases and J by 2 bases, 6 bases remained unmatched. In DNA form, the CDR3 reads TGCGCCAGCAGCCAAACTAGCGGGACAACCTACGAGCAGTACTTC. Residues: CASSQTSGTTYEQYF. Full variable domain (remainder filled in from reference TRBV5-1 and TRBJ2-7): KAGVTQTPRYLIKTRGQQVTLSCSPISGHRSVSWYQQTPGQGLQFLFEYFSETQRNKGNFPGRFSGRQFSNSRSEMNVSTLELGDSALYLCASSQTSGTTYEQYFGPGTRLTVT.

J is TRBJ2-1 and V is TRBV6-6; 8 nucleotides agree with TRBD2. Germline loops: CDR1 MNHNY, CDR2 SVGAGI (reference sequence). V trimming: 4 bases; J trimming: 8 bases; junction bases outside the gene matches: 7. This CDR3 is built from 14 residues. CDR3 sequence (DNA): TGTGCCAGCAGTTTGTTGCCTAGCGGGTATGAGCAGTTCTTC. Protein sequence: CASSLLPSGYEQFF.

This clonotype was recorded only once. The chain employs TRBV7-9 and TRBJ2-1, with 9 bases identical to TRBD2. The CDR3 runs 17 residues. The germline CDR1 and CDR2 sequences are SEHNR and FQNEAQ (reference sequence). The V segment lost 5 bases and the J segment 1 base; nucleotides outside the gene matches: 9. The CDR3: CASSQTWTSESYNEQFF. The CDR3 DNA reads as TGTGCCAGCAGCCAGACTTGGACTAGCGAGTCCTACAATGAGCAGTTCTTC.

The rearrangement joins TRBV20-1 to TRBJ2-5; TRBD2 agrees at 10 bases. The J call may be incorrect, as the DNA end agrees better with TRBJ2-7. The CDR3 sequence is 14 residues long. The germline gives CDR1 DFQATT, CDR2 SNEGSKA (reference sequence). The chain's CDR3 is CSASQSGRGYEQYF. The CDR3 DNA follows: TGCAGTGCTAGTCAGAGCGGGAGGGGGTACGAGCAGTACTTC.

This clonotype showed up just a few times. The chain combines TRBV7-9 with TRBJ2-5, with D possibly called TRBD1 or TRBD2 (5 bases each). The J call could be wrong; TRBJ2-7 is a better fit for the DNA end. The CDR3 contains 15 residues. Germline lookup yields CDR1 SEHNR and CDR2 FQNEAQ (reference sequence). The CDR3 DNA is TGTGCCAGCAGCTCCCCCGGGGACCCGGTCTACGAGCAGTACTTC. This encodes CASSSPGDPVYEQYF.

V gene TRBV20-1 combines with J gene TRBJ2-5, with 13 bases lining up with TRBD2. This CDR3 has 13 amino acids. Germline V lookup: CDR1 DFQATT, CDR2 SNEGSKA (reference sequence). Trimming removed 5 bases from V and 5 bases from J; junction bases left unmatched: 2. In DNA, the CDR3 is TGCAGTGCTGGGACTAGCGGGGTTGAGACCCAGTACTTC. As protein: CSAGTSGVETQYF.

This clonotype was detected a few times. The rearrangement uses TRBV6-6 and TRBJ1-5, with no clear D. The CDR3 has 12 residues. Germline CDR1 and CDR2: MNHNY and SVGAGI (reference sequence). V lost 4 bases and J lost 9, with 10 bases in between. The CDR3 protein is CASSFDGSPQHF. CDR3 sequence (DNA): TGTGCCAGCAGTTTCGACGGCTCGCCCCAGCATTTT.

A few counts support this clonotype. This chain connects TRBV9 to TRBJ2-3; 12 nucleotides match TRBD2. CDR3 length equals 16 residues. The V gene's germline CDR1 is SGDLS and CDR2 YYNGEE. J lost 2 bases, V lost 3 bases, and 4 bases had no gene match. For the CDR3, the DNA is TGTGCCAGCAGCGCTAGCGGGGGGGCTGTCACAGATACGCAGTATTTT. Protein: CASSASGGAVTDTQYF.

This clonotype has just a few counts. The V and J genes are TRBV20-1 and TRBJ2-7, with D maybe TRBD2 (7 bases). From germline, CDR1 is DFQATT and CDR2 SNEGSKA (reference sequence). The CDR3 contains 18 residues. The V end was cut by 3 bases, the J end by 5 bases, with 29 bases between. The CDR3 bases are TGCAGTGCTAGGCCCGCGGGGGACACCCAGGGTGATTATAACGAGCAGTACTTC. It translates to CSARPAGDTQGDYNEQYF.

The V call is TRBV4-1, the J call TRBJ2-1; D uncertain. This CDR3 contains 13 residues. The ends were cut back, 4 bases at V and 5 bases at J, with 9 bases in the middle. Germline V gives CDR1 MGHRA, CDR2 YSYEKL. CDR3 region: CASSRSWDNEQFF. CDR3 coding DNA: TGCGCCAGCAGCCGATCCTGGGACAATGAGCAGTTCTTC.

This clonotype was detected a few times. The rearrangement links TRBV7-2 to TRBJ2-1, with 7 bases fitting TRBD2. V was pared by 2 bases and J by 8 bases, with 12 bases of the junction left unmatched. Germline assignment: CDR1 SGHTA and CDR2 FQGNSA. CDR3 size: 16 residues. The CDR3 coding sequence is TGTGCCAGCAGCTTAAGGCGGCTGGGGGGGAGAGATGAGCAGTTCTTC. Its protein is CASSLRRLGGRDEQFF.

V and J are TRBV9 and TRBJ2-5, with a weak D call TRBD2 (7 bases). The CDR3 has 14 residues. CDR1 and CDR2 (germline): SGDLS, YYNGEE. V gave up 4 bases and J gave up 11 bases, with 21 bases separating them. CDR3 amino acids: CASSSRGGAGEQYF. The CDR3 nucleotides are TGTGCCAGCAGCTCCAGAGGGGGGGCTGGGGAGCAGTACTTC. Drawing the rest from reference TRBV9 and TRBJ2-5, the complete variable domain is DSGVTQTPKHLITATGQRVTLRCSPRSGDLSVYWYQQSLDQGLQFLIQYYNGEERAKGNILERFSAQQFPDLHSELNLSSLELGDSALYFCASSSRGGAGEQYFGPGTRLLVL.

In this sample, this clonotype turned up a few times. J is TRBJ2-2 and V is TRBV10-3; 9 bases map to TRBD1. V lost 10 bases and J lost 5; bases outside the gene matches: 8. From germline, CDR1 is ENHRY and CDR2 SYGVKD. The CDR3 is 14 amino acids. The CDR3 DNA is TGTGCCACCGCCGGGACAGGGACAACCGGGGAGCTGTTTTTT. Residues: CATAGTGTTGELFF.

The rearrangement joins TRBV27 to TRBJ2-1; TRBD1 aligns across 8 bases. Trimming took 3 bases from V and 4 from J; bases not matched to a gene: 8. The CDR3 extends over 16 amino acids. The germline gives CDR1 MNHEY, CDR2 SMNVEV (reference sequence). This chain's CDR3 is CASSFLDRVSYNEQFF. Written as DNA, the CDR3 is TGTGCCAGCAGTTTCTTGGACAGGGTATCTTACAATGAGCAGTTCTTC.

This clonotype was seen only once. The J gene is TRBJ2-7, the V gene TRBV7-9; 8 positions agree with TRBD2. This CDR3 spans 13 amino acids. The V gene end was trimmed by 7 bases and the J gene end by 2 bases; junction bases not matched to a gene: 4. CDR1 is SEHNR, CDR2 FQNEAQ, per germline (reference sequence). The CDR3 reads CASNVAGTYEQYF. CDR3 sequence (DNA): TGTGCCAGCAATGTAGCGGGGACCTACGAGCAGTACTTC.

This chain joins TRBV28 and TRBJ2-5; 9 nucleotides agree with TRBD2. Looked up from germline, CDR1 is MDHEN and CDR2 is SYDVKM. There are 13 residues in the CDR3. Trimming cost V 8 bases and J 4 bases; bases outside gene matches: 5. The DNA for the CDR3 is TGTGCCAGCGGCCTACTAGCGGGAGAGACCCAGTACTTC. Protein product: CASGLLAGETQYF.

This clonotype was seen only a few times. Without the conserved terminal phenylalanine or tryptophan, this CDR3 likely stems from a read error. V gene TRBV10-3 combines with J gene TRBJ2-5; 8 bases fit TRBD2. V was clipped by 6 bases and J by 5 bases; unmatched bases: 11. CDR3 length equals 15 residues. CDR1 ENHRY and CDR2 SYGVKD come from the germline V gene. CDR3 loop: CAIRASGGSLETQYL. CDR3 nucleotides: TGTGCCATCAGAGCGAGCGGGGGTTCTTTGGAGACCCAGTACCTC.

The rearrangement links TRBV5-1 to TRBJ2-5; TRBD2 matches at 14 bases. With 0 bases clipped from V and 5 bases from J, the junction kept 6 bases outside the gene matches. The CDR3 runs 17 residues. The germline CDR1 and CDR2 sequences are SGHRS and YFSETQ. The CDR3 loop reads CASSLERLAGGRETQYF. CDR3 sequence (DNA): TGCGCCAGCAGCTTGGAACGACTAGCGGGAGGGCGGGAGACCCAGTACTTC.

This clonotype has just a few counts. V is TRBV6-6 and J is TRBJ2-2, with unresolved D. Germline loops: CDR1 MNHNY, CDR2 SVGAGI (reference sequence). The V gene lost 8 bases and the J gene lost 0 bases, with 4 bases spanning the gap. This CDR3 is built from 12 residues. CDR3 protein: CASLANTGELFF. The CDR3 region has the DNA TGTGCCAGCTTGGCGAACACCGGGGAGCTGTTTTTT.